The 29 T cell receptor beta chains below all came from one sample that was sequenced in a study of radiation and T cells in renal cell carcinoma. Time point given: blood 4 weeks post-SBRT, at nephrectomy. Documented treatment: 15 Gy SBRT to primary tumor, nephrectomy 4 weeks later. TCRdb's copy holds only in-frame clones and misses some; the assay was immunoSEQ multiplex PCR. The table shows over 120,000 clones, with around nine tenths occurring only once. The sequenced sample was blood, obtained from a patient whose treatment included radiotherapy and nephrectomy. The receptors were gathered from a woman aged 45-65 years with renal cell carcinoma.

To note about this clone: Lacking the conserved final phenylalanine or tryptophan, this CDR3 likely reflects a read error. The DNA is omitted, as the CDR3 cannot be located on it reliably, and the CDR3 follows TCRdb's listing. The CDR3 reads CASSSAGTVLII. The chain recombines TRBV28 with TRBJ2-4; TRBD1, the table's D call, was not compared with the DNA. The CDR3 contains 12 residues when both ends are counted. Germline CDR1 MDHEN, CDR2 SYDVKM.

CDR3 coding DNA: TGTGCCAGCACCCTGTTTGGTAGCGCGACCTACGAGCAGTACTTC. This translates into CASTLFGSATYEQYF. V usage is TRBV5-4 and J usage is TRBJ2-7; the D gene is possibly TRBD2 (5 bases). Trimming left V 6 bases short and J 2 bases short, with 18 bases between. The germline gives CDR1 SGHNT, CDR2 YYREEE (reference sequence). There are 15 residues in the CDR3.

The chain is built from TRBV4-1 and TRBJ2-1; 10 bases match TRBD2. CDR3 size: 20 residues. Looked up from germline, CDR1 is MGHRA and CDR2 is YSYEKL. Losses at the gene ends were 0 bases for V and 1 base for J; bases not matched to a gene: 12. CDR3 nucleotide sequence: TGCGCCAGCAGCCAAGATCCCCTAGCGGGAGTCGGGGGGTCCTACAATGAGCAGTTCTTC. Encoded protein: CASSQDPLAGVGGSYNEQFF.

The J gene is TRBJ2-4, the V gene TRBV7-2, with D perhaps TRBD2 (6 bases). This CDR3 spans 15 amino acids. V was pared by 4 bases and J by 1 base, with 11 bases between. From germline, CDR1 is SGHTA and CDR2 FQGNSA. The CDR3 region is CASSSGTVAKNIQYF. CDR3 coding DNA: TGTGCCAGCAGCTCCGGGACTGTGGCCAAAAACATTCAGTACTTC.

This chain links TRBV6-1 with TRBJ1-1; maybe TRBD1 (5 bases). Germline V gene lookup returns CDR1 MNHNS and CDR2 SASEGT. This CDR3 has 15 amino acids. Trimming removed 6 bases from V and 1 base from J, with 15 bases in between. Here the CDR3 reads CASRGVRVKNTEAFF. As DNA, the CDR3 is TGTGCCAGCAGGGGGGTGAGGGTGAAGAACACTGAAGCTTTCTTT.

Details on this clone: Other DNA sequences in the same sample also yield this CDR3. This chain joins TRBV15 and TRBJ1-1; D uncertain. The CDR3 extends over 13 amino acids. Germline CDR1 reads LNHNV; CDR2 reads YYDKDF (reference sequence). Trimming pared 0 bases from V and 0 bases from J, leaving 2 bases between. Written as DNA, the CDR3 is TGTGCCACCAGCAGAGATCTGAACACTGAAGCTTTCTTT. Amino acids: CATSRDLNTEAFF.

To note about this clone: At one end the junction does not follow the germline gene, possibly because of a read error. The chain joins TRBV7-2 to TRBJ1-1, with TRBD1 as a possible D gene (6 bases). Germline lookup yields CDR1 SGHTA and CDR2 FQGNSA. CDR3 length: 13 amino acids. CDR3 sequence reads: CASSLAGTGLVDF. CDR3 DNA sequence: TGTGCCAGCAGCTTAGCTGGTACAGGGCTCGTGGACTTT. The variable domain in full, completed from reference TRBV7-2 and TRBJ1-1, reads GAGVSQSPSNKVTEKGKDVELRCDPISGHTALYWYRQSLGQGLEFLIYFQGNSAPDKSGLPSDRFSAERTGGSVSTLTIQRTQQEDSAVYLCASSLAGTGLVDFGQGTRLTVV.

The V gene is TRBV6-5, the J gene TRBJ2-3; D remains unclear. CDR1 and CDR2 (germline): MNHEY, SVGAGI. Trimming took 5 bases from V and 2 from J, leaving 11 bases between them. The CDR3 is made up of 14 amino acids. CDR3 loop: CASSTRAPTDTQYF. The DNA of the CDR3 is TGTGCCAGCAGTACCCGGGCACCCACAGATACGCAGTATTTT.

The V and J genes are TRBV25-1 and TRBJ1-2; 8 bases fit TRBD1. The CDR3 contains 14 residues. The V gene's germline CDR1 is MGHDK and CDR2 SYGVNS. With 4 bases clipped from V and 4 bases from J, the junction kept 5 bases outside the gene matches. CDR3: CASSGSDRVYGYTF. The CDR3 DNA reads TGTGCCAGCAGTGGATCGGACAGGGTCTATGGCTACACCTTC.

V and J are TRBV11-2 and TRBJ2-5; TRBD2 might be the D (5 bases). Trimming cost V 11 bases and J 0 bases, with 10 bases left between them. The CDR3 spans 12 residues. CDR1 and CDR2 (germline): SGHAT, FQNNGV. The CDR3 DNA reads as TGTGCCGGCGCGACTAACCAAGAGACCCAGTACTTC. Encoded protein: CAGATNQETQYF.

This clone came up once. V usage is TRBV6-6 and J usage is TRBJ2-7; TRBD1 aligns across 9 bases. Trimming took 5 bases from V and 0 from J; bases not matched to a gene: 2. Germline V gene sequence: CDR1 MNHNY, CDR2 SVGAGI (reference sequence). This CDR3 is built from 14 residues. The CDR3 reads CASSETGGSYEQYF. The DNA for the CDR3 is TGTGCCAGCAGTGAGACAGGGGGCTCCTACGAGCAGTACTTC.

The chain employs TRBV5-1 and TRBJ2-1; weak D call: TRBD2 (6 bases). Germline assignment: CDR1 SGHRS and CDR2 YFSETQ. The V end lost 1 base, the J end lost 0 bases, and 14 bases lay between the germline ends. The CDR3 is made up of 17 amino acids. The CDR3 sequence: CASSLQRTIVSYNEQFF. CDR3 DNA: TGCGCCAGCAGCTTGCAGCGGACTATCGTCTCCTACAATGAGCAGTTCTTC.

This chain connects TRBV7-6 to TRBJ2-1; 8 bases match TRBD2. The CDR3 consists of 17 residues. Looked up from germline, CDR1 is SGHVS and CDR2 is FNYEAQ. J gave up 2 bases and V 9 bases, and 15 bases lay outside the gene matches. The CDR3 DNA reads TGTGCCAGTTCCCCATACTTCGGGGGGGCTACCTACAATGAGCAGTTCTTC. Translated, it gives CASSPYFGGATYNEQFF. Supplemented by reference TRBV7-6 and TRBJ2-1, the full variable domain reads GAGVSQSPRYKVTKRGQDVALRCDPISGHVSLYWYRQALGQGPEFLTYFNYEAQQDKSGLPNDRFSAERPEGSISTLTIQRTEQRDSAMYRCASSPYFGGATYNEQFFGPGTRLTVL.

This clone was recorded once. The V and J genes are TRBV19 and TRBJ2-2; 8 nucleotides match TRBD2. This CDR3 is 16 amino acids long. The junction had 9 bases not matched to a gene; V was cut back by 7 bases and J by 2 bases. Germline V lookup: CDR1 LNHDA, CDR2 SQIVND (reference sequence). CDR3 sequence reads: CASTRAGELNTGELFF. CDR3 bases: TGTGCCAGTACACGAGCGGGAGAATTAAACACCGGGGAGCTGTTTTTT.

This sequence joins TRBV27 and TRBJ2-1; D not resolved. Trimming took off 3 bases at V and 7 bases at J, with 4 bases between the two ends. The CDR3 length is 11 residues. The germline V gene has CDR1 MNHEY and CDR2 SMNVEV (reference sequence). CDR3 in DNA: TGTGCCAGCAGTTTTTATAATGAGCAGTTCTTC. Protein sequence: CASSFYNEQFF.

Comment on this clone: The same CDR3 also results from other DNA sequences found in this sample. This rearrangement joins TRBV5-1 to TRBJ2-5, with unresolved D. Trimming pared 0 bases from V and 1 base from J, leaving 4 bases between. The CDR3 sequence is 13 residues long. Germline CDR1 reads SGHRS; CDR2 reads YFSETQ. The DNA of the CDR3 is TGCGCCAGCAGCTTGGTAGGCCAAGAGACCCAGTACTTC. Translation: CASSLVGQETQYF.

This clone was detected only a few times. The chain carries TRBV6-5 and TRBJ1-1, with D hard to call. CDR1 MNHEY and CDR2 SVGAGI come from the germline V gene. Trimming cost V 2 bases and J 1 base, with 5 bases left between them. The CDR3 covers 13 residues. The CDR3 DNA is TGTGCCAGCAGTTACAGACCGAACACTGAAGCTTTCTTT. Translating gives CASSYRPNTEAFF.

CDR3 nucleotide sequence: TGCGCCAGCAGTCAATCGATGCTTATACGGGAGCAGTACTTC. Amino acid sequence: CASSQSMLIREQYF. The chain joins TRBV23-1 to TRBJ2-7; no definite D call. TRBV23-1 is marked as an open reading frame, function uncertain. Trimming cost V 0 bases and J 7 bases, with 13 bases left between them. CDR3 length equals 14 residues.

The chain uses TRBV6-4 and TRBJ1-5; D is undetermined. Trimming cost V 5 bases and J 3 bases, with 8 bases left between them. The CDR3 contains 13 residues. CDR1 is MRHNA and CDR2 is SNTAGT in the germline V gene. CDR3 region: CASSPQPNQPQHF. As DNA, the CDR3 is TGTGCCAGCAGTCCACAACCCAATCAGCCCCAGCATTTT.

The V call is TRBV27, the J call TRBJ2-5; D is tentatively TRBD1 or TRBD2 (5 bases each). The CDR3 totals 15 residues. Looked up from germline, CDR1 is MNHEY and CDR2 is SMNVEV (reference sequence). V lost 3 bases and J 1 base, leaving 12 bases between the germline ends. The CDR3 region has the DNA TGTGCCAGCAGTTTTAGGGGACCCTTCCAAGAGACCCAGTACTTC. The encoded protein is CASSFRGPFQETQYF.

The rearrangement uses TRBV10-1 and TRBJ2-3; 11 positions match TRBD1. Germline CDR1 reads WNHNN; CDR2 reads SYGVQD (reference sequence). The trim removed 0 bases at V and 0 bases at J, leaving 5 bases unmatched. This CDR3 comprises 18 residues. For the CDR3, the DNA is TGCGCCAGCAGTGAGTCCCTCGGACAGGGGGCTAGCACAGATACGCAGTATTTT. Encoded protein: CASSESLGQGASTDTQYF.

This chain connects TRBV9 to TRBJ2-1; D is perhaps TRBD1 (7 bases). The length of the CDR3 is 15 residues. V was clipped by 0 bases and J by 6 bases, with 13 bases between them. Germline values: CDR1 SGDLS, CDR2 YYNGEE. DNA of the CDR3: TGTGCCAGCAGCGTAGGACAGGGAGGAGGCAATGAGCAGTTCTTC. It specifies CASSVGQGGGNEQFF.

This sequence joins TRBV7-2 and TRBJ2-7; D perhaps matches TRBD2 (6 bases). The CDR3 is 13 residues long. Germline loops: CDR1 SGHTA, CDR2 FQGNSA. Trimming shortened V by 5 bases and J by 2 bases, and 10 bases separated the two germline ends. This CDR3 reads CASSQRAAYEQYF. In nucleotides, the CDR3 is TGTGCCAGCAGCCAGCGGGCTGCCTACGAGCAGTACTTC.

V is TRBV29-1 and J is TRBJ2-5; D is perhaps TRBD1 (6 bases). CDR1 SQVTM and CDR2 ANQGSEA come from the germline V gene. This CDR3 region has 11 residues. V lost 4 bases and J lost 11, with 14 bases in between. The CDR3 region is CSVGSPTGQYF. The CDR3 DNA reads as TGCAGCGTTGGTAGCCCAACAGGGCAGTACTTC.

The chain couples TRBV30 to TRBJ1-6, with D maybe TRBD1 (6 bases). V lost 0 bases to trimming and J lost 3 bases, with 9 bases between them. The CDR3 contains 15 residues. Germline values: CDR1 GTSNPN, CDR2 SVGIG (reference sequence). The DNA for the CDR3 is TGTGCCTGGAGTGTACAGGGTTTCTATAATTCACCCCTCCACTTT. This translates into CAWSVQGFYNSPLHF.

The chain uses TRBV7-6 and TRBJ1-3; D is uncertain. CDR3 length equals 15 residues. Germline CDR1 is SGHVS and CDR2 is FNYEAQ. Trimming removed 0 bases at V and 4 bases at J, with 10 bases between. The CDR3 sequence is CASSLARPPGNTIYF. CDR3 nucleotide sequence: TGTGCCAGCAGCTTAGCGCGCCCCCCAGGAAACACCATATATTTT.

The chain joins TRBV15 to TRBJ1-4, with TRBD1 matching 7 bases. Germline lookup yields CDR1 LNHNV and CDR2 YYDKDF (reference sequence). After removal of 5 bases from V and 4 bases from J, the junction contained 7 bases not matched to a gene. CDR3 length: 15 amino acids. The CDR3 here is CATSLTQGNNEKLFF. The CDR3, as DNA: TGTGCCACCAGCCTGACACAGGGGAATAATGAAAAACTGTTTTTT.

The rearrangement links TRBV4-1 to TRBJ1-5, with 8 bases lining up with TRBD1. The length of the CDR3 is 16 residues. V lost 3 bases and J lost 5; bases outside the gene matches: 9. CDR1 and CDR2 from the germline V gene are MGHRA and YSYEKL. In nucleotides, the CDR3 is TGCGCCAGCAGCCACGTTGGACAGGGACCTTATCAGCCCCAGCATTTT. As protein: CASSHVGQGPYQPQHF.

This clone has only a few counts. CDR3: CASSPREGTAPSYNEQFF. CDR3 nucleotide sequence: TGTGCCAGCAGCCCGAGGGAAGGGACGGCTCCCTCCTACAATGAGCAGTTCTTC. V and J are TRBV9 and TRBJ2-1, with D possibly being TRBD1 or TRBD2 (5 bases each). CDR3 length: 18 amino acids. Germline CDR1 is SGDLS and CDR2 is YYNGEE. The V end lost 4 bases, the J end lost 0 bases, and 20 bases lay between the germline ends.